These 19 T cell receptor beta chains were sequenced from one sample in a study of shared clonotypes between healthy human individuals. TCRdb keeps only in-frame clones here, not all; method: immunoSEQ multiplex PCR. The sample gives roughly 2.2 million clones, more than 80% of which show up once; approximately 0.4% is in the top ten. Sequencing used naive CD4+ T cells from PBMCs. Subset denoted: CD45RA+ positively selected. The receptors were gathered from a man younger than 30 in good health. Some clones in this sample may be carry-over from other donors' samples.

CDR3 sequence: CASSFRDSLNQPQHF. The CDR3 DNA sequence: TGTGCCAGCAGCTTTCGCGACAGTCTCAATCAGCCCCAGCATTTT. This chain uses TRBV5-6 with TRBJ1-5, with D perhaps matching TRBD1 (5 bases). The CDR3 extends over 15 amino acids. Between the trimmed V and J ends, which lost 2 bases and 3 bases, there was a span of 12 bases. Germline loops: CDR1 SGHDT, CDR2 YYEEEE.

Comment on this clone: Other DNA sequences of this sample code for an identical CDR3. The chain employs TRBV5-1 and TRBJ2-3; D is perhaps TRBD1 (5 bases). Per the germline V gene, CDR1 is SGHRS and CDR2 is YFSETQ. The V gene lost 3 bases and the J gene lost 3 bases, with 8 bases spanning the gap. This CDR3 contains 13 residues. The DNA for the CDR3 is TGCGCCAGCAGCTCGCAGGGAACAGATACGCAGTATTTT. This gives the protein CASSSQGTDTQYF. The full variable domain, its missing parts supplied by reference TRBV5-1 and TRBJ2-3, is KAGVTQTPRYLIKTRGQQVTLSCSPISGHRSVSWYQQTPGQGLQFLFEYFSETQRNKGNFPGRFSGRQFSNSRSEMNVSTLELGDSALYLCASSSQGTDTQYFGPGTRLTVL.

CDR3 residues: CASSTSGRSEQFF. CDR3 DNA: TGTGCCAGCAGTACTAGCGGGAGGAGTGAGCAGTTCTTC. The gene calls are TRBV28 and TRBJ2-1; 12 nucleotides align to TRBD2. The V segment lost 5 bases and the J segment 9 bases; nucleotides outside the gene matches: 2. The CDR3 runs to 13 residues. From germline, CDR1 is MDHEN and CDR2 SYDVKM.

The chain has TRBV6-5 and TRBJ1-1; D uncertain. Trimming stripped 0 bases from V and 7 bases from J, with 12 bases between. The CDR3 spans 14 residues. The germline V gene has CDR1 MNHEY and CDR2 SVGAGI. The CDR3 DNA is TGTGCCAGCAGTTACTCCCCCGACACGTTTGAAGCTTTCTTT. This codes for CASSYSPDTFEAFF.

The chain carries TRBV2 and TRBJ1-5; D gene uncertain. Trimming took off 0 bases at V and 7 bases at J, with 13 bases between the two ends. Germline values: CDR1 SNHLY, CDR2 FYNNEI. This CDR3 region has 15 residues. The CDR3 region is CASSEAVGVYQPQHF. For the CDR3, the DNA is TGTGCCAGCAGTGAAGCAGTCGGGGTTTACCAGCCCCAGCATTTT.

The chain carries TRBV28 and TRBJ2-7, with 13 bases matching TRBD2. Trimming cost V 5 bases and J 4 bases; bases outside gene matches: 5. The V gene's germline CDR1 is MDHEN and CDR2 SYDVKM. The CDR3 contains 15 residues. Here the CDR3 reads CASSLGTSGEYEQYF. DNA for the CDR3: TGTGCCAGCAGTCTCGGGACTAGCGGGGAATACGAGCAGTACTTC.

This chain connects TRBV4-1 to TRBJ2-7, with D perhaps TRBD2 (5 bases). The CDR3 has 15 amino acids. V was cut by 0 bases and J by 3 bases, with 12 bases left in between. CDR1 is MGHRA, CDR2 YSYEKL, per germline. CDR3 region: CASSQEWEYGYEQYF. CDR3 nucleotides: TGCGCCAGCAGCCAAGAATGGGAGTACGGCTACGAGCAGTACTTC.

In nucleotides, the CDR3 is TGTGCCAGCAGGCTGGCGGGAGGGTCAGCCGGGGAGCTGTTTTTT. Amino acid sequence: CASRLAGGSAGELFF. The chain is built from TRBV5-4 and TRBJ2-2; 9 nucleotides agree with TRBD2. In germline, CDR1 is SGHNT, CDR2 YYREEE (reference sequence). V gave up 5 bases and J gave up 6 bases; unmatched junction bases: 8. The CDR3 loop spans 15 amino acids.

The rearrangement joins TRBV4-1 to TRBJ2-4; D possibly corresponds to TRBD2 (6 bases). The V gene's germline CDR1 is MGHRA and CDR2 YSYEKL. The CDR3 loop spans 16 amino acids. Trimming removed 4 bases from V and 2 bases from J, with 15 bases in between. The CDR3, as DNA: TGCGCCAGCAGCCTAATGGCGGGGTTGACCAAAAACATTCAGTACTTC. This codes for CASSLMAGLTKNIQYF.

This rearrangement joins TRBV6-6 to TRBJ1-5, with TRBD1 identical over 7 bases. V trimming: 10 bases; J trimming: 7 bases; junction bases outside the gene matches: 13. The CDR3 is 14 amino acids. Germline V gene lookup returns CDR1 MNHNY and CDR2 SVGAGI (reference sequence). CDR3 loop: CATSPTGPSQPQHF. The CDR3 bases are TGTGCCACTTCACCGACAGGGCCCTCCCAGCCCCAGCATTTT.

The gene calls are TRBV2 and TRBJ2-6; D assignment may be TRBD1 or TRBD2 (6 bases each). There are 15 residues in the CDR3. The V end was cut by 7 bases, the J end by 1 base, with 11 bases between. Per germline, CDR1 SNHLY and CDR2 FYNNEI. The CDR3: CASNKGGSGANVLTF. CDR3 nucleotide sequence: TGTGCCAGCAATAAGGGGGGATCTGGGGCCAACGTCCTGACTTTC.

The J gene is TRBJ2-1, the V gene TRBV6-1; TRBD2 might be the D (5 bases). Germline V gives CDR1 MNHNS, CDR2 SASEGT. The V gene lost 10 bases and the J gene lost 8 bases, with 12 bases spanning the gap. This CDR3 comprises 11 residues. In DNA form, the CDR3 reads TGTGCCATCCTAGCTCTCTATGAGCAGTTCTTC. Its protein product is CAILALYEQFF.

This chain uses TRBV9 with TRBJ2-5; D not certain. V was trimmed by 1 base and J by 5 bases, leaving 12 bases between them. There are 14 residues in the CDR3. CDR1 is SGDLS and CDR2 is YYNGEE in the germline V gene. In DNA, the CDR3 is TGTGCCAGCAGCGTACGCGAGCGCACGGAGACCCAGTACTTC. Translation gives CASSVRERTETQYF.

This rearrangement joins TRBV7-8 to TRBJ1-5, with D hard to call. CDR1 SGHVS and CDR2 FQNEAQ come from the germline V gene. The CDR3 sequence is 16 residues long. Trimming removed 1 base from V and 10 bases from J, with 20 bases in between. The CDR3 protein is CASSLVAGLSSGPQHF. Here the CDR3 DNA reads TGTGCCAGCAGCTTAGTGGCCGGGCTGAGTTCAGGACCCCAGCATTTT.

The chain employs TRBV9 and TRBJ2-1; TRBD1 or TRBD2 may be the D gene (5 bases each). Looked up from germline, CDR1 is SGDLS and CDR2 is YYNGEE. V lost 4 bases, J lost 0 bases, and 14 bases lay in between. The CDR3 is 16 residues long. CDR3 nucleotide sequence: TGTGCCAGCAGCCCGGGACCAGCTAACTCCTACAATGAGCAGTTCTTC. Translation gives CASSPGPANSYNEQFF.

The chain has TRBV28 and TRBJ2-3; perhaps TRBD2 as D (6 bases). Germline V lookup: CDR1 MDHEN, CDR2 SYDVKM. This CDR3 has 17 residues. V was cut by 5 bases and J by 6 bases, with 24 bases left in between. This CDR3 is CASSTGVPGTHWDTQYF. CDR3 sequence (DNA): TGTGCCAGCAGTACGGGGGTTCCAGGCACACACTGGGATACGCAGTATTTT. Complete variable domain (other parts from reference TRBV28 and TRBJ2-3): DVKVTQSSRYLVKRTGEKVFLECVQDMDHENMFWYRQDPGLGLRLIYFSYDVKMKEKGDIPEGYSVSREKKERFSLILESASTNQTSMYLCASSTGVPGTHWDTQYFGPGTRLTVL.

The rearrangement links TRBV28 to TRBJ2-1; D perhaps matches TRBD2 (5 bases). The CDR3 covers 15 residues. Germline V gene data show CDR1 as MDHEN and CDR2 as SYDVKM. V was shortened by 5 bases and J by 8 bases, with 19 bases between the two germline ends. Here the CDR3 DNA reads TGTGCCAGCAGTCCATACCCTCAGGCGGGCGATGAGCAGTTCTTC. Its translation is CASSPYPQAGDEQFF.

This clone was seen just once. Other DNA sequences in the sample encode the same CDR3. The chain employs TRBV19 and TRBJ2-3; D is possibly TRBD1 (5 bases). V lost 1 base and J 3 bases, leaving 5 bases between the germline ends. The CDR3 spans 13 residues. Germline CDR1 reads LNHDA; CDR2 reads SQIVND (reference sequence). CDR3 sequence: CASSIGQTDTQYF. The DNA for the CDR3 is TGTGCCAGTAGTATAGGACAGACAGATACGCAGTATTTT.

The CDR3 loop is CASRTPSTDTQYF. The DNA for the CDR3 is TGTGCCAGCAGGACCCCTAGCACAGATACGCAGTATTTT. The gene calls are TRBV6-5 and TRBJ2-3, with D unclear. Germline V gene lookup returns CDR1 MNHEY and CDR2 SVGAGI. Trimming took off 6 bases at V and 0 bases at J, with 7 bases between the two ends. The length of the CDR3 is 13 residues.